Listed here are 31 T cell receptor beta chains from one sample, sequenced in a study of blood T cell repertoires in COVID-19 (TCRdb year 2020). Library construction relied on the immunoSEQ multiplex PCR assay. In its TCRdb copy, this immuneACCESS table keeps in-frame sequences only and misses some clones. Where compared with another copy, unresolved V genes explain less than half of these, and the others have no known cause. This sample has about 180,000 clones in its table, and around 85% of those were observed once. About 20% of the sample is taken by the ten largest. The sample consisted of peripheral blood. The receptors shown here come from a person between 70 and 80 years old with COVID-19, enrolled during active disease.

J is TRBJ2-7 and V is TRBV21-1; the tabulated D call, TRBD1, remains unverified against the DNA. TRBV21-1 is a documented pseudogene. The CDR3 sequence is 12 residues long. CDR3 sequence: CASNNQGAEQYF. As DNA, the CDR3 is TGTGCCAGCAACAATCAGGGGGCTGAGCAGTACTTC.

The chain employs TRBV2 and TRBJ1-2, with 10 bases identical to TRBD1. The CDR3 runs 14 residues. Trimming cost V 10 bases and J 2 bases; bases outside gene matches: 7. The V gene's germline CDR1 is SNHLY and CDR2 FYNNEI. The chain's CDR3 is CATIPGQGNYGYTF. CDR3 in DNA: TGTGCCACAATTCCGGGACAGGGGAACTATGGCTACACCTTC.

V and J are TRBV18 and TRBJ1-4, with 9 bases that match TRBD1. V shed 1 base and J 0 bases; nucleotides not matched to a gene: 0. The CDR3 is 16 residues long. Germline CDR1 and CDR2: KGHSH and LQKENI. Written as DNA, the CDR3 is TGTGCCAGCTCACCACGACAGGGGGCAACTAATGAAAAACTGTTTTTT. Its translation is CASSPRQGATNEKLFF.

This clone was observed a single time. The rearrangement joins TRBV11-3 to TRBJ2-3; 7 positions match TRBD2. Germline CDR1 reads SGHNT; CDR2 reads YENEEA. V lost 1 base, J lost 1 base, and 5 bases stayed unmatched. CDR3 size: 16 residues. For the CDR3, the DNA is TGTGCCAGCAGCTTAGGTCAGCGGGGAGGCACAGATACGCAGTATTTT. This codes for CASSLGQRGGTDTQYF.

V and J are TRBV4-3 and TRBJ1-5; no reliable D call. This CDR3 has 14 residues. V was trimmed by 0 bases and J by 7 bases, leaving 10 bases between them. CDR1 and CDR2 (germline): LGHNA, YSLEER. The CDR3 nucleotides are TGCGCCAGCAGCCAAGATCGGGTCGGGCAGCCCCAGCATTTT. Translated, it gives CASSQDRVGQPQHF.

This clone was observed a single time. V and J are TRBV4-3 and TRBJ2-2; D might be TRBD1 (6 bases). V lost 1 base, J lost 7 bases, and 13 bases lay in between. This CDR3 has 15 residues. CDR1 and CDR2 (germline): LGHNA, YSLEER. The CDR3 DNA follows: TGCGCCAGCAGCCAAGGGGGGCCTCATCACGGGGAGCTGTTTTTT. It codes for CASSQGGPHHGELFF.

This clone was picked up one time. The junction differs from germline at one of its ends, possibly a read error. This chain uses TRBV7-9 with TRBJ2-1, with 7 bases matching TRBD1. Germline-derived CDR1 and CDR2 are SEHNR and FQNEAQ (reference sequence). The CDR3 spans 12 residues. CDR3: CASSLDRQGVLF. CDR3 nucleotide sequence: TGTGCCAGCAGCCTCGATAGACAGGGTGTCCTCTTC.

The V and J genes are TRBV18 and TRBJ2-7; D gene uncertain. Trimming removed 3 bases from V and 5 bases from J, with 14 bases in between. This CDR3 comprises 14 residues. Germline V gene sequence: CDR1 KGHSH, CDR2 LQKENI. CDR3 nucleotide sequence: TGTGCCAGCTCACCCCCCTTCCTCCCCGACGAGCAGTACTTC. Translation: CASSPPFLPDEQYF.

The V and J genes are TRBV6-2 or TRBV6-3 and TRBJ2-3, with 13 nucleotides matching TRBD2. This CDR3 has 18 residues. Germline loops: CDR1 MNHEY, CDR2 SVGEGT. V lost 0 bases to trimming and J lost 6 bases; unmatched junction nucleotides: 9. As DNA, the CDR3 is TGTGCCAGCAGTTACTCGATTGGACTAGCGGGAGTAGAGGATACGCAGTATTTT. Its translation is CASSYSIGLAGVEDTQYF.

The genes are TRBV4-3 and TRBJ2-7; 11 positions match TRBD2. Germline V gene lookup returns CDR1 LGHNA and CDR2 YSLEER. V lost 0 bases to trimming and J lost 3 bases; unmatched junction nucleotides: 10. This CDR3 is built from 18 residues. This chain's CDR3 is CASSQDIAGGTTDYEQYF. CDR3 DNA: TGCGCCAGCAGCCAAGACATAGCGGGGGGGACCACCGACTACGAGCAGTACTTC.

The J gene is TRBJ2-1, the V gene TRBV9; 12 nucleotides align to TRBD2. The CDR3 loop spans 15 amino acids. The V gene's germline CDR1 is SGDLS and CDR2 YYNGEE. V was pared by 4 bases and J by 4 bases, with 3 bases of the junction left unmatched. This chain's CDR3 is CASSPLAGGYNEQFF. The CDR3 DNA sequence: TGTGCCAGCAGCCCGCTAGCGGGAGGGTACAATGAGCAGTTCTTC.

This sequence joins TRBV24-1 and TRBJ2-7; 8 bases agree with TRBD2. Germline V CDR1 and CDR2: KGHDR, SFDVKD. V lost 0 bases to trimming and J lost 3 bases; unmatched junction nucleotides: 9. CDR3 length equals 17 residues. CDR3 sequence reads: CATSDLPRLATNYEQYF. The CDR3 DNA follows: TGTGCCACCAGTGATTTGCCACGACTAGCGACAAACTACGAGCAGTACTTC.

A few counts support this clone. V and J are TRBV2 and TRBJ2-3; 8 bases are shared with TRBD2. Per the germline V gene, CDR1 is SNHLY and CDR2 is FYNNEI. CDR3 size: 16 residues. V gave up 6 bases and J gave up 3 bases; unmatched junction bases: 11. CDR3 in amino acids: CASRTPGLGGTDTQYF. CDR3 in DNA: TGTGCCAGCAGGACCCCGGGACTAGGAGGGACAGATACGCAGTATTTT.

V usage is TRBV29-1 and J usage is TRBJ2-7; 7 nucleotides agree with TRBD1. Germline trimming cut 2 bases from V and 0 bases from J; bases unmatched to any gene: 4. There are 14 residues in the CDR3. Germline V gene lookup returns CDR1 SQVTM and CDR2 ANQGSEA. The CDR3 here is CSVERQGSSYEQYF. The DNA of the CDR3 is TGCAGCGTTGAACGACAGGGTAGCTCCTACGAGCAGTACTTC.

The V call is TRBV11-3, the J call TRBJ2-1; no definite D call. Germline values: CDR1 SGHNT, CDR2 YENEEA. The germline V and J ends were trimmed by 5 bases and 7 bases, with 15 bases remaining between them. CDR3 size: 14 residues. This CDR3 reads CASSLGHSRNEQFF. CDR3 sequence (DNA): TGTGCCAGCAGCCTGGGCCACAGTAGGAATGAGCAGTTCTTC.

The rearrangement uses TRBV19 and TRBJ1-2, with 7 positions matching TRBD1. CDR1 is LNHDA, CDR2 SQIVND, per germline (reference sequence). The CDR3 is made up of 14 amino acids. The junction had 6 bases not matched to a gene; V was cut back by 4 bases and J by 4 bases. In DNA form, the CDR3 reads TGTGCCAGTAGTAAGGGGGCGGAGTTCTATGGCTACACCTTC. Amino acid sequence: CASSKGAEFYGYTF.

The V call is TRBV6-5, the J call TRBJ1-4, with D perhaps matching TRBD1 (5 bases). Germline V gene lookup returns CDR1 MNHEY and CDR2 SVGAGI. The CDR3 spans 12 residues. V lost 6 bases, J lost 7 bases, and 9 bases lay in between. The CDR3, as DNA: TGTGCCAGCAGAGACAGCCGTGAAAAACTGTTTTTT. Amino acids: CASRDSREKLFF.

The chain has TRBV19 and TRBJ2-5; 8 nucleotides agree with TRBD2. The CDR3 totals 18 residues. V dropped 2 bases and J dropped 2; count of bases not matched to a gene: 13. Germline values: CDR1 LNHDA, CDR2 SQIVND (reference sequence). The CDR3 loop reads CASSIYSMGLGVQETQYF. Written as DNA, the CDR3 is TGTGCCAGTAGTATATATAGTATGGGACTAGGAGTTCAAGAGACCCAGTACTTC.

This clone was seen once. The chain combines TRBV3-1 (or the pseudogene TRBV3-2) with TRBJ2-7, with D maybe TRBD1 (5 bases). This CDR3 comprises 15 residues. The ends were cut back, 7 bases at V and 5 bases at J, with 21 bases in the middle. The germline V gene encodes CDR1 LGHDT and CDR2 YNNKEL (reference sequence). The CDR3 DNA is TGTGCCAGCACCACAAGTAGGGGATCTCGCCACGAGCAGTACTTC. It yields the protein CASTTSRGSRHEQYF.

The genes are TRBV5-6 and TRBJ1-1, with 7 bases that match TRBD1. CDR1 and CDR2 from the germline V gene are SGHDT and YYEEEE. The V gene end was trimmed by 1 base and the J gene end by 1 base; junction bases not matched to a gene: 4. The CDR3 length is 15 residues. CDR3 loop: CASSLIDRANTEAFF. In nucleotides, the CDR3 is TGTGCCAGCAGCTTGATTGACAGGGCGAACACTGAAGCTTTCTTT.

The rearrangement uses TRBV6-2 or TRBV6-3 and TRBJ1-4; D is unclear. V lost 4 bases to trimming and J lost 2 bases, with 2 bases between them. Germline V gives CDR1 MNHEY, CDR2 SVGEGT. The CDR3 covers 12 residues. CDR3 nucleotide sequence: TGTGCCAGCAGTTCTACTAATGAAAAACTGTTTTTT. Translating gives CASSSTNEKLFF.

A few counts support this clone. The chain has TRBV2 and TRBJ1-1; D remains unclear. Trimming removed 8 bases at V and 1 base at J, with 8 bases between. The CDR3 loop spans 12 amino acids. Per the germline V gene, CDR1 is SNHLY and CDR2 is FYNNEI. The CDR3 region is CASEGPNTEAFF. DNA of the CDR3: TGTGCCAGCGAGGGTCCGAACACTGAAGCTTTCTTT.

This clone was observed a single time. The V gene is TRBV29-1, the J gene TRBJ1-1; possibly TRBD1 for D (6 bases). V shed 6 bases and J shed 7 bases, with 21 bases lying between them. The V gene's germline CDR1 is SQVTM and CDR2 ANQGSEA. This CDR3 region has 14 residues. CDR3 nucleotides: TGCAGCGTGTCGGTCACAGGGTCCACGAGTGAAGCTTTCTTT. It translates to CSVSVTGSTSEAFF.

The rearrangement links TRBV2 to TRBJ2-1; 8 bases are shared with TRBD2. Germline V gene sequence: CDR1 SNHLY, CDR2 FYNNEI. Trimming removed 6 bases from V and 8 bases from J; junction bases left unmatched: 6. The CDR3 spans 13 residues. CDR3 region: CASRTGLGDEQFF. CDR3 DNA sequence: TGTGCCAGCAGGACGGGACTAGGGGATGAGCAGTTCTTC.

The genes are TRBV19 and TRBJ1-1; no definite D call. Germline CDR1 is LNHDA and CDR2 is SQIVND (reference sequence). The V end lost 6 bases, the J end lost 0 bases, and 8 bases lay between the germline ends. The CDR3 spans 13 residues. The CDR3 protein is CASRWSVNTEAFF. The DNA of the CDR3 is TGTGCCAGTAGATGGTCAGTGAACACTGAAGCTTTCTTT. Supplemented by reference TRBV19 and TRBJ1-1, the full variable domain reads DGGITQSPKYLFRKEGQNVTLSCEQNLNHDAMYWYRQDPGQGLRLIYYSQIVNDFQKGDIAEGYSVSREKKESFPLTVTSAQKNPTAFYLCASRWSVNTEAFFGQGTRLTVV.

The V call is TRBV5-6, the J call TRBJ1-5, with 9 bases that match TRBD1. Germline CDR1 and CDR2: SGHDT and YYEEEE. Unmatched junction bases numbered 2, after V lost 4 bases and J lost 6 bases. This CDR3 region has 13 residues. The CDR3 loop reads CASSVDRGQPQHF. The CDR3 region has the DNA TGTGCCAGCAGCGTGGACAGGGGTCAGCCCCAGCATTTT.

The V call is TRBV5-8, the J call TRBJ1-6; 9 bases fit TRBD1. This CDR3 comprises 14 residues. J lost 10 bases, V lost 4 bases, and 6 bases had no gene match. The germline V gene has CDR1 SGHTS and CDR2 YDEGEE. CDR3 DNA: TGTGCCAGCAGCGCAGGGACAGGGCAATCACCCCTCCACTTT. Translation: CASSAGTGQSPLHF.

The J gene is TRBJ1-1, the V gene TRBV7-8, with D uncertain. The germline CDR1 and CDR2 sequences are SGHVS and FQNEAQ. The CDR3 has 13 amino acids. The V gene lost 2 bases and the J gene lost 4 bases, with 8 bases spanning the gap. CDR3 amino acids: CASSLPPGTEAFF. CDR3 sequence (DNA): TGTGCCAGCAGCTTACCTCCCGGCACTGAAGCTTTCTTT.

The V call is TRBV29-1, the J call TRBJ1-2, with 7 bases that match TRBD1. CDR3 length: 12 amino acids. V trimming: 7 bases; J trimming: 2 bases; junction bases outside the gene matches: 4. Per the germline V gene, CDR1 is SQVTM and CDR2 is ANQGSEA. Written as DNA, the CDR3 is TGCAGCGCCCGGGACAGCAACTATGGCTACACCTTC. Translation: CSARDSNYGYTF.

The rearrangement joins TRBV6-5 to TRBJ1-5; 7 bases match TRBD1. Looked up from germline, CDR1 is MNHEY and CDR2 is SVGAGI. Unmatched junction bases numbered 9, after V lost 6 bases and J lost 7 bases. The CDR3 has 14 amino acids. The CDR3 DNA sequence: TGTGCCAGCAGCTATACAGGGGTCGAACAGCCCCAGCATTTT. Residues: CASSYTGVEQPQHF.

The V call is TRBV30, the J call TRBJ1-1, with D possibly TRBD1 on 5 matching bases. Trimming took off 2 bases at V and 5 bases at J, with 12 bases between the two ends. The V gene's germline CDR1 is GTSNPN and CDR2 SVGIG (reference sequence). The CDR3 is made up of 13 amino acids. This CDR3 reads CAWSSQGDTEAFF. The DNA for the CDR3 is TGTGCCTGGAGTAGTCAGGGTGATACTGAAGCTTTCTTT.